This TCR beta chain is from a study of neurological immune-mediated disorders. TCRdb re-analysed the 5' RACE reads in MiXCR, keeping a single row per CDR3 protein. This sample has about 70,000 distinct CDR3 sequences, with 3.2% found just once. This clonotype was counted ten times or more. CDR1 and CDR2 (germline): SGHRS, YFSETQ. After removal of 3 bases from V and 2 bases from J, the junction contained 5 bases not matched to a gene. There are 16 residues in the CDR3. The J gene is TRBJ2-6, the V gene TRBV5-1, with 7 bases lining up with TRBD1. Sequenced material: PBMCs. The TCR originated in a woman aged 50 to 65 with multiple sclerosis. The DNA for the CDR3 is TGCGCCAGCAGCTCCACTACAGGGGCTGGGGCCAACGTCCTGACTTTC. Its translation is CASSSTTGAGANVLTF.